The 16 T cell receptor beta chains below come from one sample, sequenced in a study of shared clonotypes between healthy human individuals. In the naive CD8 group, cells lacked CD45RO and were positively selected for CCR7, so terminally differentiated effector memory CD45RA+ cells were left out. Assay: immunoSEQ multiplex PCR; the TCRdb copy retains only in-frame clones and omits some. The data contain some 2,000,000 clones, over 85% of them seen just once; the ten biggest clones take up roughly 1%. Specimen: naive CD8+ T cells sorted from blood. The receptor source for this set is a man aged 18 to 30 in good health.

The V gene is TRBV19, the J gene TRBJ1-1; no reliable D call. V was clipped by 7 bases and J by 3 bases, with 18 bases between them. Looked up from germline, CDR1 is LNHDA and CDR2 is SQIVND (reference sequence). CDR3 size: 15 residues. CDR3 sequence (DNA): TGTGCCAGTACCCCTAGGACCGCGGGATACACTGAAGCTTTCTTT. Translation: CASTPRTAGYTEAFF.

The chain couples TRBV25-1 to TRBJ2-7; D call uncertain. From germline, CDR1 is MGHDK and CDR2 SYGVNS. The CDR3 contains 13 residues. V was clipped by 5 bases and J by 4 bases, with 12 bases between them. The chain's CDR3 is CASSSPELYEQYF. Written as DNA, the CDR3 is TGTGCCAGCAGTTCTCCTGAGCTGTACGAGCAGTACTTC.

This clone has only one observation. V usage is TRBV6-5 and J usage is TRBJ2-3; D is ambiguous. The CDR3 loop spans 14 amino acids. V was shortened by 5 bases and J by 0 bases, with 9 bases between the two germline ends. Germline V lookup: CDR1 MNHEY, CDR2 SVGAGI. CDR3 sequence reads: CASSLLHSTDTQYF. In DNA form, the CDR3 reads TGTGCCAGCAGTCTCCTACACAGCACAGATACGCAGTATTTT.

This rearrangement joins TRBV28 to TRBJ2-5, with no clear D. This CDR3 has 13 amino acids. The germline gives CDR1 MDHEN, CDR2 SYDVKM. The V end lost 5 bases, the J end lost 4 bases, and 11 bases lay between the germline ends. In DNA form, the CDR3 reads TGTGCCAGCAGTACCCGATTATTAGAGACCCAGTACTTC. Its translation: CASSTRLLETQYF.

The chain uses TRBV27 and TRBJ2-3; maybe TRBD1 (6 bases). Germline CDR1 MNHEY, CDR2 SMNVEV (reference sequence). Between the trimmed V and J ends, which lost 1 base and 3 bases, there was a span of 14 bases. CDR3 length: 16 amino acids. The CDR3 sequence: CASSLLGAITTDTQYF. In nucleotides, the CDR3 is TGTGCCAGCAGTTTATTGGGGGCCATTACGACAGATACGCAGTATTTT.

The gene calls are TRBV7-9 and TRBJ1-1; no clear D gene. The CDR3 is 15 residues long. In germline, CDR1 is SEHNR, CDR2 FQNEAQ (reference sequence). Trimming took 0 bases from V and 6 from J, leaving 14 bases between them. CDR3 in amino acids: CASSLATGDSAEAFF. Here the CDR3 DNA reads TGTGCCAGCAGCTTAGCGACCGGGGATTCGGCTGAAGCTTTCTTT. Combining the CDR3 with reference TRBV7-9 and TRBJ1-1 gives the whole variable domain DTGVSQNPRHKITKRGQNVTFRCDPISEHNRLYWYRQTLGQGPEFLTYFQNEAQLEKSRLLSDRFSAERPKGSFSTLEIQRTEQGDSAMYLCASSLATGDSAEAFFGQGTRLTVV.

The chain employs TRBV9 and TRBJ2-5; D gene ambiguous. V dropped 4 bases and J dropped 5 bases, with 12 bases sitting between them. This CDR3 is 13 amino acids long. Germline assignment: CDR1 SGDLS and CDR2 YYNGEE. This CDR3 is CASSLGWDETQYF. The CDR3 coding sequence is TGTGCCAGCAGCCTCGGGTGGGATGAGACCCAGTACTTC.

Note on this clone: The sample carries other DNA sequences with the same CDR3. This chain uses TRBV9 with TRBJ1-1, with D possibly TRBD1 on 5 matching bases. This CDR3 contains 14 residues. Per germline, CDR1 SGDLS and CDR2 YYNGEE. V lost 2 bases and J 6 bases, leaving 14 bases between the germline ends. The CDR3 here is CASSVGGGSAEAFF. In DNA, the CDR3 is TGTGCCAGCAGCGTCGGGGGAGGAAGCGCTGAAGCTTTCTTT.

In regard to this clone: Other DNA sequences from this sample encode an identical CDR3 as well. The rearrangement uses TRBV27 and TRBJ1-2; D unclear. This CDR3 has 14 residues. The germline V gene has CDR1 MNHEY and CDR2 SMNVEV (reference sequence). Trimming stripped 5 bases from V and 1 base from J, with 11 bases between. The DNA for the CDR3 is TGTGCCAGCAGTCCCCCACCGGGTAACTATGGCTACACCTTC. It is translated as CASSPPPGNYGYTF.

In nucleotides, the CDR3 is TGTGCCAGCAGCAGAGGACGTCAGAGAGGTCAGCCCCAGCATTTT. This codes for CASSRGRQRGQPQHF. The V gene is TRBV21-1, the J gene TRBJ1-5. TRBV21-1 is classified as a pseudogene. The CDR3 contains 15 residues.

The V and J genes are TRBV4-1 and TRBJ2-1; D uncertain. This CDR3 contains 14 residues. CDR1 is MGHRA and CDR2 is YSYEKL in the germline V gene. The V gene lost 2 bases and the J gene lost 8 bases, with 13 bases spanning the gap. CDR3 in amino acids: CASSQSPRLHEQFF. The CDR3 DNA reads as TGCGCCAGCAGCCAATCCCCTAGGTTACATGAGCAGTTCTTC.

V gene TRBV5-1 combines with J gene TRBJ2-1; TRBD1 agrees at 7 bases. The CDR3 spans 15 residues. The ends lost 1 base at V and 4 bases at J; junction bases unmatched: 5. CDR1 is SGHRS, CDR2 YFSETQ, per germline. CDR3 DNA sequence: TGCGCCAGCAGCTTGTGGACAGGCGAATACAATGAGCAGTTCTTC. Amino acids: CASSLWTGEYNEQFF.

This chain uses TRBV6-5 with TRBJ2-7, with D perhaps matching TRBD2 (5 bases). Trimming took off 6 bases at V and 6 bases at J, with 15 bases between the two ends. Looked up from germline, CDR1 is MNHEY and CDR2 is SVGAGI. The CDR3 spans 13 residues. DNA of the CDR3: TGTGCCAGCAGCCAGCCGGGATACCGCGAGCAGTACTTC. Its translation is CASSQPGYREQYF.

The V and J genes are TRBV4-1 and TRBJ2-5; D is uncertain. The V gene's germline CDR1 is MGHRA and CDR2 YSYEKL. The CDR3 has 13 amino acids. The ends were cut back, 2 bases at V and 2 bases at J, with 6 bases in the middle. CDR3 residues: CASSQHGQETQYF. CDR3 DNA: TGCGCCAGCAGCCAACACGGGCAAGAGACCCAGTACTTC.

The chain links TRBV11-2 to TRBJ1-6; D uncertain. Germline V gives CDR1 SGHAT, CDR2 FQNNGV. The CDR3 has 14 residues. With 0 bases removed from V and 13 bases from J, the gap between germline ends came to 13 bases. CDR3 protein: CASSLDRERDPLHF. CDR3 bases: TGTGCCAGCAGCTTAGATCGTGAGAGAGATCCCCTCCACTTT.

The V gene is TRBV4-1, the J gene TRBJ1-3; unclear D gene. Trimming pared 0 bases from V and 3 bases from J, leaving 6 bases between. This CDR3 has 14 amino acids. The germline gives CDR1 MGHRA, CDR2 YSYEKL. The CDR3 bases are TGCGCCAGCAGCCAAGAGGGGTATGGAAACACCATATATTTT. Its protein product is CASSQEGYGNTIYF.